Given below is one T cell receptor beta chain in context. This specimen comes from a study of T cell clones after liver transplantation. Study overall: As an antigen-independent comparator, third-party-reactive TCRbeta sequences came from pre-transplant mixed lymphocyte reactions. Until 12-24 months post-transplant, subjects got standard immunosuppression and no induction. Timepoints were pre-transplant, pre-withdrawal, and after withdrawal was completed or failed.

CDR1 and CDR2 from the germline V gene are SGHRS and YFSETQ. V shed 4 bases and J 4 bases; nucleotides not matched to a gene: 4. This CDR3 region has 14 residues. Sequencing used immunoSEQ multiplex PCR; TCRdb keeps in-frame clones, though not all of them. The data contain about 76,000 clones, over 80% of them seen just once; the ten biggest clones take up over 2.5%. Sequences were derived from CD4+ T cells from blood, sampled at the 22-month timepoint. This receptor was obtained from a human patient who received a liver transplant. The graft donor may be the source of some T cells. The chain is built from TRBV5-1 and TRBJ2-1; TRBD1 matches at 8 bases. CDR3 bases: TGCGCCAGCAGCCCAGGGGACAGGTACAATGAGCAGTTCTTC. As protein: CASSPGDRYNEQFF.